This entry lists 13 T cell receptor beta chains sequenced from one sample in a study of T-cell memory formation after mild COVID-19. TCRdb reprocessed the 5' RACE reads with MiXCR, giving one entry per CDR3 protein. The sample lists 6,000 to 7,000 distinct CDR3 sequences, over 15% occurring once. Specimen: PBMCs or a T cell subset sorted from them (not recorded which). These receptors came from an adult woman who had mild COVID-19 (a few samples of this study predate the infection). Cell type and time point are not known.

This clonotype was seen many times. The rearrangement links TRBV29-1 to TRBJ1-2, with 7 bases lining up with TRBD1. The CDR3 extends over 11 amino acids. CDR1 and CDR2 (germline): SQVTM, ANQGSEA. The trim removed 6 bases at V and 6 bases at J, leaving 4 bases unmatched. The CDR3 DNA reads as TGCAGCGTCCAGGGGGGGGATGGCTACACCTTC. The encoded protein is CSVQGGDGYTF.

The chain links TRBV20-1 to TRBJ2-3; 8 nucleotides line up with TRBD1. The CDR3 totals 13 residues. Looked up from germline, CDR1 is DFQATT and CDR2 is SNEGSKA (reference sequence). The ends lost 5 bases at V and 6 bases at J; junction bases unmatched: 7. CDR3 protein: CSAPDRGLDTQYF. The CDR3 DNA reads as TGCAGTGCTCCCGACAGGGGACTGGATACGCAGTATTTT.

This clonotype is classed as medium-sized. This chain links TRBV12-3 or TRBV12-4 with TRBJ2-1; perhaps TRBD1 as D (5 bases). Trimming left V 4 bases short and J 10 bases short, with 11 bases between. The CDR3 spans 12 residues. The CDR3: CASSWGPPEQFF. The CDR3 coding sequence is TGTGCCAGCAGTTGGGGCCCTCCGGAGCAGTTCTTC.

This chain's CDR3 is CASSRGKGDTEAFF. For the CDR3, the DNA is TGCGCCAGCAGCCGAGGGAAAGGGGACACTGAAGCTTTCTTT. The chain recombines TRBV5-1 with TRBJ1-1; maybe TRBD1 (5 bases). The germline V gene encodes CDR1 SGHRS and CDR2 YFSETQ. V lost 4 bases and J 3 bases, leaving 13 bases between the germline ends. CDR3 length equals 14 residues.

By share, this clonotype counts as medium-sized. In DNA form, the CDR3 reads TGTGCCATCACCCCGGGACTAGCGGGAGGTCAAGAGACCCAGTACTTC. It specifies CAITPGLAGGQETQYF. V and J are TRBV10-3 and TRBJ2-5; 15 bases are shared with TRBD2. V shed 7 bases and J 2 bases; nucleotides not matched to a gene: 5. CDR1 ENHRY and CDR2 SYGVKD come from the germline V gene. CDR3 length: 16 residues.

This clonotype was observed many times. The chain is built from TRBV3-1 and TRBJ2-4; no clear D gene. The V end was cut by 0 bases, the J end by 4 bases, with 10 bases between. CDR3 length: 15 amino acids. Per the germline V gene, CDR1 is LGHDT and CDR2 is YNNKEL (reference sequence). CDR3 nucleotide sequence: TGTGCCAGCAGCCAAGACCCCGGAGTTAAAAACATTCAGTACTTC. Protein: CASSQDPGVKNIQYF.

The chain uses TRBV29-1 and TRBJ2-5, with TRBD1 identical over 8 bases. Trimming removed 7 bases from V and 4 bases from J; junction bases left unmatched: 8. The germline CDR1 and CDR2 sequences are SQVTM and ANQGSEA. This CDR3 spans 13 amino acids. The CDR3 here is CSASDRAPETQYF. For the CDR3, the DNA is TGCAGCGCTTCGGACAGGGCGCCAGAGACCCAGTACTTC. Combining the CDR3 with reference TRBV29-1 and TRBJ2-5 gives the whole variable domain SAVISQKPSRDICQRGTSLTIQCQVDSQVTMMFWYRQQPGQSLTLIATANQGSEATYESGFVIDKFPISRPNLTFSTLTVSNMSPEDSSIYLCSASDRAPETQYFGPGTRLLVL.

This clonotype was seen repeatedly, ten times or more. This chain uses TRBV7-3 with TRBJ2-2; perhaps D is TRBD1 or TRBD2 (6 bases each). Germline CDR1 and CDR2: SGHTA and FQGTGA. There are 14 residues in the CDR3. V was pared by 5 bases and J by 4 bases, with 11 bases between. CDR3 region: CASSEGDFTGELFF. Written as DNA, the CDR3 is TGTGCCAGCAGCGAGGGGGACTTCACCGGGGAGCTGTTTTTT.

This clonotype has a count of ten or more. J is TRBJ2-3 and V is TRBV20-1; D not resolved. Trimming took off 3 bases at V and 4 bases at J, with 14 bases between the two ends. This CDR3 region has 14 residues. Germline V gene sequence: CDR1 DFQATT, CDR2 SNEGSKA (reference sequence). The CDR3 reads CSASSGGKADTQYF. The CDR3 DNA reads as TGCAGTGCTAGTTCTGGCGGAAAGGCAGATACGCAGTATTTT.

This clonotype was recorded many times. The gene calls are TRBV5-1 and TRBJ2-1; unclear D gene. CDR3 length equals 15 residues. Germline CDR1 and CDR2: SGHRS and YFSETQ. Trimming took off 0 bases at V and 0 bases at J, with 7 bases between the two ends. The CDR3 DNA follows: TGCGCCAGCAGCTTGGAACAATTCTCCTACAATGAGCAGTTCTTC. The encoded protein is CASSLEQFSYNEQFF.

In its sample, this clonotype is medium-sized. The J gene is TRBJ2-5, the V gene TRBV20-1, with D possibly matching TRBD2 (6 bases). In germline, CDR1 is DFQATT, CDR2 SNEGSKA (reference sequence). V dropped 2 bases and J dropped 2 bases, with 15 bases sitting between them. The CDR3 sequence is 15 residues long. The CDR3 loop is CSARSAGGWQETQYF. The CDR3 DNA sequence: TGCAGTGCTAGATCCGCCGGGGGATGGCAAGAGACCCAGTACTTC.

This clonotype has a count of ten or more. V is TRBV7-9 and J is TRBJ1-2; D gene ambiguous. With 1 base removed from V and 0 bases from J, the gap between germline ends came to 21 bases. The CDR3 length is 19 residues. Germline loops: CDR1 SEHNR, CDR2 FQNEAQ (reference sequence). The CDR3 sequence: CASSLEGIMEEYANYGYTF. Here the CDR3 DNA reads TGTGCCAGCAGCTTAGAAGGCATTATGGAGGAATATGCTAACTATGGCTACACCTTC. Looking up the rest from reference TRBV7-9 and TRBJ1-2 gives the full variable domain: DTGVSQNPRHKITKRGQNVTFRCDPISEHNRLYWYRQTLGQGPEFLTYFQNEAQLEKSRLLSDRFSAERPKGSFSTLEIQRTEQGDSAMYLCASSLEGIMEEYANYGYTFGSGTRLTVV.

This clonotype appeared many times. This sequence joins TRBV29-1 and TRBJ2-5, with 8 bases lining up with TRBD2. Germline V gene sequence: CDR1 SQVTM, CDR2 ANQGSEA. Trimming at V came to 1 base and at J to 5 bases, leaving 9 bases not matched to a gene. The CDR3 is made up of 15 amino acids. CDR3 nucleotides: TGCAGCGTTGAAGGGATTAGCGGGGAGGTGGAGACCCAGTACTTC. This encodes CSVEGISGEVETQYF. Filled out from reference TRBV29-1 and TRBJ2-5, the complete variable domain reads SAVISQKPSRDICQRGTSLTIQCQVDSQVTMMFWYRQQPGQSLTLIATANQGSEATYESGFVIDKFPISRPNLTFSTLTVSNMSPEDSSIYLCSVEGISGEVETQYFGPGTRLLVL.